This is a list of T cell receptor beta chains from one sample in a study of blood T cell repertoires in COVID-19. Repertoires were generated with immunoSEQ multiplex PCR, while TCRdb's copy carries only in-frame clones and drops some. Here the sample spans some 220,000 clones, 88% being singletons. The sequencing sample was made of PBMCs or T cells enriched from blood (not recorded which). The source is a woman aged 30 to 39 who had recovered from COVID-19. Both conserved end residues are part of each CDR3. A D gene is named only where the DNA matches it firmly.

d_gene	v_gene	j_gene	CDR3aa
.	TRBV10-2	TRBJ1-1	CASSATAYTEAFF
TRBD1	TRBV27	TRBJ2-7	CASSAGQGPYEQYF
.	TRBV7-2	TRBJ1-2	CASSLAREANYGYTF
.	TRBV7-3	TRBJ2-2	CASSSRGINTGELFF
TRBD1	TRBV14	TRBJ1-1	CASSPGTGEMNTEAFF
.	TRBV7-8	TRBJ2-7	CASSLGRLGDGGASYEQYF
TRBD2	TRBV10-3	TRBJ2-3	CAISESRLAGGSSTDTQYF
.	TRBV7-2	TRBJ1-2	CASSLEQAYGYTF
TRBD2	TRBV3-1/TRBV3-2	TRBJ2-7	CASSQDKGAGGGVSTYEQYF
.	TRBV10-3	TRBJ1-1	CAISELDRGLNTEAFF
TRBD1	TRBV2	TRBJ1-1	CASSPGTGPNTEAFF
.	TRBV4-3	TRBJ2-1	CASSQDIRGGEGEQFF
TRBD1	TRBV27	TRBJ1-6	CASSLGQVYSPLHF
.	TRBV7-2	TRBJ2-3	CASSSIADPTTDTQYF
.	TRBV10-3	TRBJ1-1	CAISESGTGNTEAFF
.	TRBV7-2	TRBJ2-2	CASSSGGNTGELFF
TRBD2	TRBV24-1	TRBJ2-1	CATSDPTSGGDNEQFF
.	TRBV10-3	TRBJ1-3	CAISESTQGTGNTIYF
.	TRBV7-8	TRBJ1-2	CATSRPTVVGYTF
.	TRBV11-3	TRBJ1-1	CASSLGTGMNTEAFF
TRBD1	TRBV6-6	TRBJ2-4	CATRTGTNIQYF
TRBD1	TRBV19	TRBJ1-5	CASSITGASNQPQHF
TRBD1	TRBV9	TRBJ1-2	CASSENRDRGRDGYTF
.	TRBV29-1	TRBJ1-2	CSVEKLQGIGGYTF
.	TRBV4-3	TRBJ1-4	CASSQRGQSNEKLFF
.	TRBV15	TRBJ1-5	CATSRVRHSNQPQHF
TRBD2	TRBV9	TRBJ2-3	CASSSPLAGGYTDTQYF
.	TRBV4-2	TRBJ1-4	CASSQDLEGATNEKLFF
.	TRBV6-4	TRBJ1-2	CASSDSSSRSGYTF
.	TRBV11-2	TRBJ2-7	CASSLAGVYSYEQYF
TRBD2	TRBV4-1	TRBJ2-2	CASSPGRASGGLGTGELFF
TRBD2	TRBV4-1	TRBJ2-1	CASSLTSGGHNEQFF
TRBD1	TRBV30	TRBJ1-4	CAWSVAGQDERSAEKLFF
.	TRBV6-1	TRBJ1-1	CASSELGGRTNTEAFF
.	TRBV5-1	TRBJ1-6	CASSLDFWQGPSPLHF
TRBD1	TRBV2	TRBJ2-7	CASKRGRIEQYF
.	TRBV19	TRBJ2-2	CASSTQVNTGELFF
.	TRBV16	TRBJ1-1	CASSLALNTEAFF
TRBD2	TRBV7-2	TRBJ2-3	CASSLGPSGGGADTQYF
.	TRBV6-2/TRBV6-3	TRBJ1-2	CASSYQQGPYGYTF
.	TRBV9	TRBJ1-2	CASSGSGWGPYGYTF
.	TRBV5-4	TRBJ2-7	CASSLPRTEEQYF
.	TRBV6-5	TRBJ2-5	CASSRTESETQYF
.	TRBV29-1	TRBJ2-1	CSVGGEGSYNEQFF
.	TRBV5-4	TRBJ2-4	CASSLFGEDIQYF
.	TRBV5-1	TRBJ1-2	CASSLSDPGSGYTF